These 26 T cell receptor beta chains originate from one sample sequenced in a study of beta chain features in type 1 diabetes. Overall study results and limits: The study found moderately but significantly shorter TCRB CDR3s in all four CD4+ subsets of Type 1 diabetes patients.

The sequenced template was cDNA made from the entire isolated RNA. Data came from immunoSEQ multiplex PCR; TCRdb stores just in-frame clones and leaves some out. The table lists about 160,000 clones, roughly 8% of them singletons. Which antigens these TCRs recognize remains unknown. The sequenced material came from central memory CD4+ T cells from blood. Receptors were obtained from a woman younger than 30 with type 1 diabetes.

The chain couples TRBV18 to TRBJ1-1; maybe TRBD1 (5 bases). Trimming removed 4 bases at V and 2 bases at J, with 20 bases between. CDR3 length: 17 residues. The germline gives CDR1 KGHSH, CDR2 LQKENI. As DNA, the CDR3 is TGTGCCAGCTCACTTCGATGGACGGGGGGGGGAAACACTGAAGCTTTCTTT. Its translation is CASSLRWTGGGNTEAFF.

This clone was observed a handful of times. The chain recombines TRBV2 with TRBJ1-5; 8 bases agree with TRBD1. CDR1 is SNHLY, CDR2 FYNNEI, per germline. V gave up 6 bases and J gave up 6 bases; unmatched junction bases: 10. This CDR3 is 15 amino acids long. The CDR3 sequence: CASREPGQGRQPQHF. As DNA, the CDR3 is TGTGCCAGCAGGGAACCCGGACAGGGACGTCAGCCCCAGCATTTT.

The chain links TRBV29-1 to TRBJ2-3; the D gene is possibly TRBD2 (5 bases). In germline, CDR1 is SQVTM, CDR2 ANQGSEA. Trimming took off 6 bases at V and 7 bases at J, with 23 bases between the two ends. This CDR3 region has 15 residues. In DNA form, the CDR3 reads TGCAGCGTCGGACCAAGCAGCACTAGGGCGAATACGCAGTATTTT. It codes for CSVGPSSTRANTQYF.

This chain uses TRBV5-1 with TRBJ2-1, with TRBD2 matching 7 bases. Germline CDR1 reads SGHRS; CDR2 reads YFSETQ. The J segment lost 8 bases and the V segment lost 0 bases, leaving 5 bases of the junction unmatched. This CDR3 has 14 amino acids. CDR3 protein: CASSLGEGRYEQFF. The CDR3 region has the DNA TGCGCCAGCAGCTTGGGGGAGGGCCGGTATGAGCAGTTCTTC.

There are many counts of this clone. The chain carries TRBV7-8 and TRBJ1-2; unclear D gene. Trimming left V 3 bases short and J 7 bases short, with 12 bases between. The germline CDR1 and CDR2 sequences are SGHVS and FQNEAQ. This CDR3 has 13 residues. The CDR3 protein is CASSFGQRSGYTF. In DNA, the CDR3 is TGTGCCAGCAGCTTCGGCCAGCGAAGTGGCTACACCTTC.

The chain links TRBV5-4 to TRBJ2-5, with 11 bases that match TRBD2. Per germline, CDR1 SGHNT and CDR2 YYREEE (reference sequence). The CDR3 sequence is 16 residues long. The V segment lost 4 bases and the J segment 5 bases; nucleotides outside the gene matches: 10. The CDR3 loop reads CASSQGTSGGRETQYF. For the CDR3, the DNA is TGTGCCAGCAGCCAAGGGACTAGCGGAGGGAGGGAGACCCAGTACTTC.

This clone occurred a few times. The V and J genes are TRBV12-5 and TRBJ2-3; no clear D gene. Trimming shortened V by 7 bases and J by 2 bases, and 4 bases separated the two germline ends. CDR3 length: 11 amino acids. Germline V gene sequence: CDR1 LGHNT, CDR2 FRNRAP. The chain's CDR3 is CASALTDTQYF. DNA of the CDR3: TGTGCTAGTGCCCTCACAGATACGCAGTATTTT.

The chain links TRBV5-1 to TRBJ2-2; no clear D gene. CDR3 length: 15 residues. Germline CDR1 is SGHRS and CDR2 is YFSETQ. V lost 5 bases, J lost 1 base, and 12 bases lay in between. As DNA, the CDR3 is TGCGCCAGCAGGGTTACAGCAGAGAACACCGGGGAGCTGTTTTTT. Protein: CASRVTAENTGELFF.

Many counts were recorded for this clone. This chain links TRBV28 with TRBJ2-7; D is perhaps TRBD1 (6 bases). The V gene's germline CDR1 is MDHEN and CDR2 SYDVKM. The germline V and J ends were trimmed by 8 bases and 2 bases, with 16 bases remaining between them. This CDR3 has 14 residues. The CDR3 protein is CASHPGHVAYEQYF. CDR3 nucleotides: TGTGCCAGCCACCCGGGACATGTGGCCTACGAGCAGTACTTC.

This clone was seen a handful of times. The gene calls are TRBV11-2 and TRBJ2-1, with 8 bases fitting TRBD2. This CDR3 has 15 residues. Germline V CDR1 and CDR2: SGHAT, FQNNGV. V lost 4 bases, J lost 1 base, and 3 bases stayed unmatched. In DNA, the CDR3 is TGTGCCAGCAGCTGGAGCGGGAGTTCCTACAATGAGCAGTTCTTC. As protein: CASSWSGSSYNEQFF.

The genes are TRBV30 and TRBJ2-3; TRBD1 aligns across 9 bases. The CDR3 loop spans 11 amino acids. Trimming cost V 0 bases and J 14 bases; bases outside gene matches: 3. Germline CDR1 GTSNPN, CDR2 SVGIG (reference sequence). The CDR3 protein is CAWSVQGARYF. The CDR3 DNA reads TGTGCCTGGAGTGTACAGGGGGCGCGGTATTTT.

The chain joins TRBV25-1 to TRBJ1-1; D ambiguous. CDR1 is MGHDK and CDR2 is SYGVNS in the germline V gene. V lost 4 bases and J 0 bases, leaving 12 bases between the germline ends. The CDR3 contains 15 residues. As DNA, the CDR3 is TGTGCCAGCAGTGGGGCGGGAGGGCTGAACACTGAAGCTTTCTTT. Its protein product is CASSGAGGLNTEAFF.

This clone was detected a few times. The V gene is TRBV7-9, the J gene TRBJ2-3; D gene ambiguous. V was clipped by 5 bases and J by 6 bases, with 6 bases between them. Germline V gene sequence: CDR1 SEHNR, CDR2 FQNEAQ (reference sequence). The CDR3 has 11 amino acids. The CDR3 spells CASSHADTQYF. The DNA for the CDR3 is TGTGCCAGCAGCCACGCGGATACGCAGTATTTT. Together with reference TRBV7-9 and TRBJ2-3, the CDR3 gives the full variable domain: DTGVSQNPRHKITKRGQNVTFRCDPISEHNRLYWYRQTLGQGPEFLTYFQNEAQLEKSRLLSDRFSAERPKGSFSTLEIQRTEQGDSAMYLCASSHADTQYFGPGTRLTVL.

This clone was seen only a few times. In nucleotides, the CDR3 is TGCAGTGCTAGAAAGGAGGAAGCTTTCTTT. This gives the protein CSARKEEAFF. The chain combines TRBV20-1 with TRBJ1-1; D not resolved. V dropped 2 bases and J dropped 8 bases, with 6 bases sitting between them. The CDR3 has 10 amino acids. The germline V gene encodes CDR1 DFQATT and CDR2 SNEGSKA (reference sequence).

This clone came up a few times. Here the CDR3 reads CASSVTGVYGYTF. The CDR3 DNA is TGCGCCAGCAGCGTGACAGGGGTCTATGGCTACACCTTC. The chain recombines TRBV5-1 with TRBJ1-2; 8 bases fit TRBD1. The CDR3 contains 13 residues. V shed 4 bases, J shed 4 bases, and the junction held 3 bases outside the gene matches. Germline CDR1 SGHRS, CDR2 YFSETQ.

The chain couples TRBV7-2 to TRBJ2-1; 12 bases align to TRBD2. Germline V gives CDR1 SGHTA, CDR2 FQGNSA. The CDR3 has 16 residues. The junction had 10 bases not matched to a gene; V was cut back by 6 bases and J by 7 bases. CDR3 loop: CASRAKTSGSYNEQFF. For the CDR3, the DNA is TGTGCCAGCAGGGCCAAGACTAGCGGGAGTTATAATGAGCAGTTCTTC.

J is TRBJ2-5 and V is TRBV21-1; the DNA was not used to check the table's D call, TRBD2. TRBV21-1 is classified as a pseudogene. CDR3 length: 16 amino acids. CDR3 nucleotides: TGTGCCAGCAGCAATAGGAGAGTTTGGGGAGTGGAGACCCAGTACTTC. Amino acids: CASSNRRVWGVETQYF.

The chain is built from TRBV7-2 and TRBJ1-5; TRBD1 aligns across 7 bases. V lost 5 bases and J lost 7; bases outside the gene matches: 5. The CDR3 is made up of 13 amino acids. Germline loops: CDR1 SGHTA, CDR2 FQGNSA. DNA for the CDR3: TGTGCCAGCAGCCCCGACAGGGAGCAGCCCCAGCATTTT. This sequence encodes CASSPDREQPQHF.

This clone was seen only a few times. The rearrangement links TRBV7-8 to TRBJ1-5; 9 positions match TRBD1. CDR1 is SGHVS, CDR2 FQNEAQ, per germline. J gave up 5 bases and V 1 base, and 3 bases lay outside the gene matches. This CDR3 has 15 amino acids. The CDR3 reads CASSLEGTGYQPQHF. The CDR3 DNA reads TGTGCCAGCAGCTTAGAAGGGACAGGGTATCAGCCCCAGCATTTT.

The chain recombines TRBV18 with TRBJ1-2; D perhaps matches TRBD1 (5 bases). This CDR3 has 16 amino acids. CDR1 is KGHSH and CDR2 is LQKENI in the germline V gene. The V end lost 5 bases, the J end lost 7 bases, and 23 bases lay between the germline ends. The DNA of the CDR3 is TGTGCCAGCTCATCCACCCTTGATGGGGGAGGAAGTGGCTACACCTTC. Its translation: CASSSTLDGGGSGYTF.

This clone was counted a few times. V and J are TRBV28 and TRBJ2-1; 12 nucleotides match TRBD2. The germline gives CDR1 MDHEN, CDR2 SYDVKM. CDR3 length: 15 amino acids. The trim removed 5 bases at V and 15 bases at J, leaving 14 bases unmatched. This chain's CDR3 is CASSLRTSGKVSPFF. The CDR3 bases are TGTGCCAGCAGTCTTCGGACTAGCGGGAAGGTTAGTCCGTTCTTC.

V usage is TRBV7-2 and J usage is TRBJ1-4, with TRBD1 matching 7 bases. This CDR3 is 14 amino acids long. Looked up from germline, CDR1 is SGHTA and CDR2 is FQGNSA. V shed 7 bases, J shed 7 bases, and the junction held 9 bases outside the gene matches. The CDR3 DNA is TGTGCCAGCACCATTCAACAGGGGAGTGAAAAACTGTTTTTT. This encodes CASTIQQGSEKLFF.

This clone was counted only a few times. This rearrangement joins TRBV2 to TRBJ2-3, with D maybe TRBD1 (6 bases). The germline V gene encodes CDR1 SNHLY and CDR2 FYNNEI. This CDR3 spans 13 amino acids. The V end was cut by 5 bases, the J end by 1 base, with 7 bases between. CDR3 protein: CASSRQGTDTQYF. The CDR3 DNA follows: TGTGCCAGCAGTCGACAGGGCACAGATACGCAGTATTTT.

This clone has a handful of counts. The J gene is TRBJ2-6, the V gene TRBV10-3; D possibly corresponds to TRBD1 (5 bases). The germline gives CDR1 ENHRY, CDR2 SYGVKD. The CDR3 is 14 amino acids. Deletions cut 11 bases from V and 0 bases from J, with 11 bases between. CDR3 coding DNA: TGTGCCCTGTTAGACAGCTCTGGGGCCAACGTCCTGACTTTC. Its protein product is CALLDSSGANVLTF.

This chain uses TRBV15 with TRBJ2-5; TRBD2 is a possible D gene (6 bases). The germline V and J ends were trimmed by 3 bases and 3 bases, with 11 bases remaining between them. Germline V gene sequence: CDR1 LNHNV, CDR2 YYDKDF (reference sequence). The CDR3 totals 14 residues. The CDR3 protein is CATSRGTHKETQYF. The CDR3 bases are TGTGCCACCAGCAGGGGGACTCATAAAGAGACCCAGTACTTC.

The chain links TRBV29-1 to TRBJ2-7; no definite D call. CDR3 length: 12 residues. Trimming pared 7 bases from V and 0 bases from J, leaving 10 bases between. In germline, CDR1 is SQVTM, CDR2 ANQGSEA. The CDR3 DNA follows: TGCAGCGGCACAACAGACTCCTACGAGCAGTACTTC. It encodes CSGTTDSYEQYF.